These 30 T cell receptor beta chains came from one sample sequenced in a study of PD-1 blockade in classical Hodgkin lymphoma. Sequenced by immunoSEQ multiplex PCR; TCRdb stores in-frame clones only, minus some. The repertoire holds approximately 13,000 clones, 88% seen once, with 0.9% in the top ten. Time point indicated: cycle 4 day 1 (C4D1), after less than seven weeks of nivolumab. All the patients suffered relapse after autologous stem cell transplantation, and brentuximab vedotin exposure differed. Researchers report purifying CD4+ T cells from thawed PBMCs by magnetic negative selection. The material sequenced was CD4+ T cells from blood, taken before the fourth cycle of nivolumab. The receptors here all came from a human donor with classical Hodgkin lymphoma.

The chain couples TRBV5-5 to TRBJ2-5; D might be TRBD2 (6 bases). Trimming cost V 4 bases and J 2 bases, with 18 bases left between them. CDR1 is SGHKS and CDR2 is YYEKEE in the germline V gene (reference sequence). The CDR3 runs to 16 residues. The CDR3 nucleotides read TGTGCCAGCAGCCTACCAACCGGGACTCAGCAAGAGACCCAGTACTTC. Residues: CASSLPTGTQQETQYF.

CDR3 nucleotide sequence: TGTGCCAGCAGCTCACGAACTGTGAGGGATGGGACCGGGGAGCTGTTTTTT. Its protein is CASSSRTVRDGTGELFF. This rearrangement joins TRBV28 to TRBJ2-2; TRBD2 might be the D (5 bases). This CDR3 has 17 amino acids. With 6 bases removed from V and 5 bases from J, the gap between germline ends came to 22 bases. Germline V gene data show CDR1 as MDHEN and CDR2 as SYDVKM.

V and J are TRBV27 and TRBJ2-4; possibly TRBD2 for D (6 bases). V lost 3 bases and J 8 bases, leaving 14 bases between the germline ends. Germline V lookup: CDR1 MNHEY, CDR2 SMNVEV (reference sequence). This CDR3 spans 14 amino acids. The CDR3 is CASSLRRDGHIQYF. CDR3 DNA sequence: TGTGCCAGCAGTTTGCGGCGGGATGGTCACATTCAGTACTTC.

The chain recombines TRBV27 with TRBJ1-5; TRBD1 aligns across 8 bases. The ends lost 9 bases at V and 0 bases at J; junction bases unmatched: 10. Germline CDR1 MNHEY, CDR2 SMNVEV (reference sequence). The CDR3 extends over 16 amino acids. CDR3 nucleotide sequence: TGTGCCAGTTCGGACAGGGAGAATTTTAGCAATCAGCCCCAGCATTTT. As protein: CASSDRENFSNQPQHF.

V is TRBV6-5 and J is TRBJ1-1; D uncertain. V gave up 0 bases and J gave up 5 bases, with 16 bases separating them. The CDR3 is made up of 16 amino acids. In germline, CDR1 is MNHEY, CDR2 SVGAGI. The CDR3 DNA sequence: TGTGCCAGCAGTTACTCGATCGGGAGTTTGTGGACTGAAGCTTTCTTT. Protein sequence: CASSYSIGSLWTEAFF.

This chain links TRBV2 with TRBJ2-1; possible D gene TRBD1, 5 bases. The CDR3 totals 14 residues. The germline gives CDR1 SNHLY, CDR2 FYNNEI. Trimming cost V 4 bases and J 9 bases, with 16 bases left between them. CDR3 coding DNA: TGTGCCAGCAGTGGGCAAACACAGGACGGTGAGCAGTTCTTC. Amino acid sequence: CASSGQTQDGEQFF.

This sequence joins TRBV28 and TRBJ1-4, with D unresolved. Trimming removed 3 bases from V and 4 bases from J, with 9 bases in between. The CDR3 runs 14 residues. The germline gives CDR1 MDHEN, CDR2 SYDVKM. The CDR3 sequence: CASSFRDSNEKLFF. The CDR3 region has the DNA TGTGCCAGCAGTTTCCGGGATAGTAATGAAAAACTGTTTTTT.

For the CDR3, the DNA is TGTGCCAGCTCAACGAGACAGGGATGGTCCTACAATGAGCAGTTCTTC. Translation: CASSTRQGWSYNEQFF. The V call is TRBV18, the J call TRBJ2-1; 7 nucleotides align to TRBD1. Germline V CDR1 and CDR2: KGHSH, LQKENI. V trimming: 5 bases; J trimming: 1 base; junction bases outside the gene matches: 8. The CDR3 loop spans 16 amino acids.

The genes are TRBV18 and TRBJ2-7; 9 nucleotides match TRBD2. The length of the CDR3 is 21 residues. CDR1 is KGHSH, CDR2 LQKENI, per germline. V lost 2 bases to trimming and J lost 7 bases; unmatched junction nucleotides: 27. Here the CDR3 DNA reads TGTGCCAGCTCACCAAAACATGGGACCCCTACGACTAGCGGAGTGGTCGGGGAGCAGTACTTC. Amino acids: CASSPKHGTPTTSGVVGEQYF.

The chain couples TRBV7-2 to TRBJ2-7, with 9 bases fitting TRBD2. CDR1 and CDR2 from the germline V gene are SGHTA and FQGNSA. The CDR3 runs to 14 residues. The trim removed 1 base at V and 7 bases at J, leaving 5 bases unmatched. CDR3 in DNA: TGTGCCAGCAGCTTAGGCGGGGGGGGGCGAGAGCAGTACTTC. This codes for CASSLGGGGREQYF. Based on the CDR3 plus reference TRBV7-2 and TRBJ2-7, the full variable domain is GAGVSQSPSNKVTEKGKDVELRCDPISGHTALYWYRQSLGQGLEFLIYFQGNSAPDKSGLPSDRFSAERTGGSVSTLTIQRTQQEDSAVYLCASSLGGGGREQYFGPGTRLTVT.

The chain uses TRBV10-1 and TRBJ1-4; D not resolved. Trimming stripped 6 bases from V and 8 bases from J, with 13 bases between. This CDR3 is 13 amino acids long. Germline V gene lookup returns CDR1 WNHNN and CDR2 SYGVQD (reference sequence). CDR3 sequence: CASRAGFDEKLFF. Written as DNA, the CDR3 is TGCGCCAGCAGGGCAGGCTTTGACGAAAAACTGTTTTTT.

The CDR3: CASSEIRRGEQYF. The CDR3 coding sequence is TGTGCCAGCAGTGAGATCCGTCGTGGCGAGCAGTACTTC. This chain links TRBV2 with TRBJ2-7; D unresolved. CDR1 and CDR2 from the germline V gene are SNHLY and FYNNEI. The CDR3 is made up of 13 amino acids. With 3 bases removed from V and 6 bases from J, the gap between germline ends came to 12 bases.

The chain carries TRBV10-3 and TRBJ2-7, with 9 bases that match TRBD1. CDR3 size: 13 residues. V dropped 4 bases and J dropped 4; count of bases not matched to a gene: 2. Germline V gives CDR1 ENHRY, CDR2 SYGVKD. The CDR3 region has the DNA TGTGCCATCAGTGGGGGGACAGGGTACGAGCAGTACTTC. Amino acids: CAISGGTGYEQYF.

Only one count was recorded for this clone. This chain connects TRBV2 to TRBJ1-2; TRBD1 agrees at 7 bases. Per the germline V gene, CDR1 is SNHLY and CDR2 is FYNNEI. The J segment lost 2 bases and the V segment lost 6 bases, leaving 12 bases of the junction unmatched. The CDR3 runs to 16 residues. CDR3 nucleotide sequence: TGTGCCAGCAGCGACCCTCCCCTACAGGGGAACTATGGCTACACCTTC. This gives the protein CASSDPPLQGNYGYTF.

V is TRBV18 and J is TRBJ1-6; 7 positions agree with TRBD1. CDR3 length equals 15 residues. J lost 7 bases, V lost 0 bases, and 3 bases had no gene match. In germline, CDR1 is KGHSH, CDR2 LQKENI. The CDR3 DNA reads TGTGCCAGCTCACCACCTACAGGGGTCAATTCACCCCTCCACTTT. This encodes CASSPPTGVNSPLHF.

The chain's CDR3 is CASSLSGSLNTEAFF. CDR3 nucleotides: TGTGCCAGCAGTTTATCCGGGTCATTGAACACTGAAGCTTTCTTT. V gene TRBV27 combines with J gene TRBJ1-1; no clear D. The germline V gene has CDR1 MNHEY and CDR2 SMNVEV (reference sequence). The CDR3 length is 15 residues. Trimming shortened V by 0 bases and J by 0 bases, and 8 bases separated the two germline ends.

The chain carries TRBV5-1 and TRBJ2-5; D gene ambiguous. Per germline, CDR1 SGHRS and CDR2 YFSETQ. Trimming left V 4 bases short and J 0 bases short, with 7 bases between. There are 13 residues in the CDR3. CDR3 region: CASSTLYQETQYF. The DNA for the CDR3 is TGCGCCAGCAGCACCCTGTACCAAGAGACCCAGTACTTC.

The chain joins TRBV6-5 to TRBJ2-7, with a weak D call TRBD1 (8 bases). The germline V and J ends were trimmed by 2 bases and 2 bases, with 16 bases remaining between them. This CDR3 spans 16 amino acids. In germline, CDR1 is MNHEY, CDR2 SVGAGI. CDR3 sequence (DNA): TGTGCCAGCAGTTACGGGGGGGGGACAGGTACCTACGAGCAGTACTTC. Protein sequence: CASSYGGGTGTYEQYF.

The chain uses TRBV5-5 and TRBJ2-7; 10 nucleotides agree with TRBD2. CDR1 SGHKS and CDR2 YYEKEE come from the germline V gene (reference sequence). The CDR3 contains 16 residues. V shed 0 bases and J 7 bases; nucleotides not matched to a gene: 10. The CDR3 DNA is TGTGCCAGCAGCTTGGAGCCAGCGGGAGGGCTTGGGGAGCAGTACTTC. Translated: CASSLEPAGGLGEQYF.

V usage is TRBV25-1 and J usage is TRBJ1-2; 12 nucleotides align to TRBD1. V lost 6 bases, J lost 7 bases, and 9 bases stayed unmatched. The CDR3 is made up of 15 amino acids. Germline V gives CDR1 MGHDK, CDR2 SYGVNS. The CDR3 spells CASSPPGQGASGYTF. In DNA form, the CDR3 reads TGTGCCAGCAGCCCACCGGGACAGGGGGCGTCTGGCTACACCTTC.

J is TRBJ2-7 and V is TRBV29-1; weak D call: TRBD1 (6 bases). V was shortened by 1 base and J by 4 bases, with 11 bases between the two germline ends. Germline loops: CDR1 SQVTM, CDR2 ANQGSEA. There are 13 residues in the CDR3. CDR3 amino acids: CSVEGQGLYEQYF. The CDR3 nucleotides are TGCAGCGTTGAAGGGCAGGGGTTATACGAGCAGTACTTC.

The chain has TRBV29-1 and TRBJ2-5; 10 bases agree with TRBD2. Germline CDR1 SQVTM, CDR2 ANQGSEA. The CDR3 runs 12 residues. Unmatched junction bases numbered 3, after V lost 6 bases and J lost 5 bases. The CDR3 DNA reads TGCAGCGTCTTAGCGGGAGGCGAGACCCAGTACTTC. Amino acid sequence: CSVLAGGETQYF. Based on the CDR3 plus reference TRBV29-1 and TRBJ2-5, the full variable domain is SAVISQKPSRDICQRGTSLTIQCQVDSQVTMMFWYRQQPGQSLTLIATANQGSEATYESGFVIDKFPISRPNLTFSTLTVSNMSPEDSSIYLCSVLAGGETQYFGPGTRLLVL.

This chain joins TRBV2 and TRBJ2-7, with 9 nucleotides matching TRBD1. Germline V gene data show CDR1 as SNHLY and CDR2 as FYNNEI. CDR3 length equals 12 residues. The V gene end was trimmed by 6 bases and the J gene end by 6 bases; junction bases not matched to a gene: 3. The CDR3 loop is CASSRTGVEQYF. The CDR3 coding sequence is TGTGCCAGCAGCCGGACAGGGGTCGAGCAGTACTTC. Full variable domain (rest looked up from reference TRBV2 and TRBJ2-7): EPEVTQTPSHQVTQMGQEVILRCVPISNHLYFYWYRQILGQKVEFLVSFYNNEISEKSEIFDDQFSVERPDGSNFTLKIRSTKLEDSAMYFCASSRTGVEQYFGPGTRLTVT.

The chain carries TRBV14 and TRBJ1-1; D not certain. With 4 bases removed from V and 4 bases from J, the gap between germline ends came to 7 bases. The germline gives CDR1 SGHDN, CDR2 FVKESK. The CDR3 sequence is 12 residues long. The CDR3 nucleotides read TGTGCCAGCAGCCGCCTCCGCACTGAAGCTTTCTTT. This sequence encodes CASSRLRTEAFF.

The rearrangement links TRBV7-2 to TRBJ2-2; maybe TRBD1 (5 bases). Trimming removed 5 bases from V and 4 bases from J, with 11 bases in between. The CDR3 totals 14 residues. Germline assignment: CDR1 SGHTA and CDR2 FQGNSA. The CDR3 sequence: CASSRQNPTGELFF. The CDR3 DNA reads TGTGCCAGCAGCCGACAGAACCCCACCGGGGAGCTGTTTTTT.

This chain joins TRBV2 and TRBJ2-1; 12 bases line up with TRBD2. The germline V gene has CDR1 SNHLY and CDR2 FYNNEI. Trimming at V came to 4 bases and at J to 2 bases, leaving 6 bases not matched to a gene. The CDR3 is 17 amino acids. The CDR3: CASSASSGRATYNEQFF. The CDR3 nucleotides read TGTGCCAGCAGTGCCTCTAGCGGGAGGGCCACCTACAATGAGCAGTTCTTC.

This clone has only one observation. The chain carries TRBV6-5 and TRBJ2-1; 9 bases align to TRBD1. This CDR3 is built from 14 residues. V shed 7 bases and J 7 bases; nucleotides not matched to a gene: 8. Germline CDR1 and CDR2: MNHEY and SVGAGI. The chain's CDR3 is CASIRDRDHNEQFF. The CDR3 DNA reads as TGTGCCAGCATCCGGGACAGGGATCATAATGAGCAGTTCTTC.

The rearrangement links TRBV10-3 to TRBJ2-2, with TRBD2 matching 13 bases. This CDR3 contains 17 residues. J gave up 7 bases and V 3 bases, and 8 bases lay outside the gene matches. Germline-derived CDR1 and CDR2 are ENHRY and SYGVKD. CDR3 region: CAISDLLAGGLGGELFF. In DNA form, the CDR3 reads TGTGCCATCAGTGACTTACTAGCGGGGGGGCTTGGCGGGGAGCTGTTTTTT.

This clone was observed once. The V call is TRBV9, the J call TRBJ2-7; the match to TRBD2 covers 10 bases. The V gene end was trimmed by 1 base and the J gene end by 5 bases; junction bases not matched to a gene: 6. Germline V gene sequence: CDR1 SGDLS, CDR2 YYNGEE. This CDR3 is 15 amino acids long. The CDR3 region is CASSVSGRGGDEQYF. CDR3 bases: TGTGCCAGCAGCGTAAGCGGGAGGGGCGGGGACGAGCAGTACTTC.

CDR3 DNA sequence: TGTGCCAGCGTCTACGTCCTAGCGGGAGATACGCAGTATTTT. It specifies CASVYVLAGDTQYF. This rearrangement joins TRBV2 to TRBJ2-3, with 8 bases lining up with TRBD2. The germline V gene encodes CDR1 SNHLY and CDR2 FYNNEI. This CDR3 is 14 amino acids long. With 8 bases clipped from V and 5 bases from J, the junction kept 9 bases outside the gene matches.